Presented here are 32 T cell receptor beta chains from one specimen sequenced in a study of CD8 T cells in Susac syndrome. With random hexamers, reverse transcription was performed on about 0.5 to 1 ug of RNA. TCRdb fed the immunoSEQ multiplex PCR reads into MiXCR, producing one record per CDR3 protein. The table records about 200,000 distinct CDR3 sequences, over 85% of them present only once. Sample: CD4+ T cells from PBMCs. These TCRs come from a human donor in good health.

This clonotype was found a few times. The V gene is TRBV11-2, the J gene TRBJ1-1; D is unresolved. There are 13 residues in the CDR3. From germline, CDR1 is SGHAT and CDR2 FQNNGV. Between the trimmed V and J ends, which lost 0 bases and 1 base, there was a span of 3 bases. The CDR3, as DNA: TGTGCCAGCAGCTTAGAACGGAACACTGAAGCTTTCTTT. It translates to CASSLERNTEAFF.

The chain is built from TRBV7-9 and TRBJ2-1; TRBD2 aligns across 11 bases. From germline, CDR1 is SEHNR and CDR2 FQNEAQ (reference sequence). CDR3 length: 16 residues. V lost 5 bases to trimming and J lost 3 bases; unmatched junction nucleotides: 6. CDR3 coding DNA: TGTGCCAGCAGCCCGGGACTAGCGGACCACTACAATGAGCAGTTCTTC. This translates into CASSPGLADHYNEQFF.

The CDR3 nucleotides read TGTGCCAGCAGCCAAAGGGGACTAGCGGGGCGCACAGATACGCAGTATTTT. It is translated as CASSQRGLAGRTDTQYF. The chain carries TRBV3-1 and TRBJ2-3, with 13 bases fitting TRBD2. This CDR3 region has 17 residues. Germline V CDR1 and CDR2: LGHDT, YNNKEL (reference sequence). V dropped 2 bases and J dropped 1; count of bases not matched to a gene: 3.

The genes are TRBV27 and TRBJ2-3; TRBD2 aligns across 8 bases. V shed 3 bases and J 3 bases; nucleotides not matched to a gene: 5. The CDR3 covers 15 residues. Looked up from germline, CDR1 is MNHEY and CDR2 is SMNVEV (reference sequence). The CDR3 here is CASSFQPSGTDTQYF. DNA for the CDR3: TGTGCCAGCAGTTTCCAGCCTAGCGGGACAGATACGCAGTATTTT.

The chain links TRBV4-1 to TRBJ1-1; 7 nucleotides align to TRBD1. The length of the CDR3 is 15 residues. Looked up from germline, CDR1 is MGHRA and CDR2 is YSYEKL. With 1 base clipped from V and 0 bases from J, the junction kept 2 bases outside the gene matches. The CDR3 region is CASSQVQGMNTEAFF. For the CDR3, the DNA is TGCGCCAGCAGCCAAGTACAGGGGATGAACACTGAAGCTTTCTTT.

The sample holds a few counts of this clonotype. J is TRBJ2-3 and V is TRBV7-2; the match to TRBD2 covers 11 bases. This CDR3 is built from 15 residues. From germline, CDR1 is SGHTA and CDR2 FQGNSA. Unmatched junction bases numbered 1, after V lost 0 bases and J lost 5 bases. The CDR3 bases are TGTGCCAGCAGCTTAGCCGGACTAGCGGGAGATACGCAGTATTTT. Protein: CASSLAGLAGDTQYF.

The V gene is TRBV19, the J gene TRBJ1-1; perhaps TRBD1 as D (5 bases). This CDR3 has 14 residues. Trimming shortened V by 5 bases and J by 6 bases, and 16 bases separated the two germline ends. Germline CDR1 is LNHDA and CDR2 is SQIVND (reference sequence). The CDR3 loop is CASSAQVGGAEAFF. CDR3 DNA sequence: TGTGCCAGTAGTGCACAGGTTGGTGGTGCTGAAGCTTTCTTT.

This clonotype occurred once. This sequence joins TRBV6-6 and TRBJ2-1; 9 bases agree with TRBD1. Germline assignment: CDR1 MNHNY and CDR2 SVGAGI (reference sequence). The CDR3 length is 15 residues. V shed 8 bases and J 9 bases; nucleotides not matched to a gene: 14. CDR3 bases: TGTGCCAGCTCGGCCCCCGGGACAGGGATGGGTGAGCAGTTCTTC. This translates into CASSAPGTGMGEQFF.

The V gene is TRBV5-6, the J gene TRBJ1-6; a possible D gene is TRBD1 (6 bases). The CDR3 totals 17 residues. Germline CDR1 reads SGHDT; CDR2 reads YYEEEE. V gave up 0 bases and J gave up 14 bases, with 24 bases separating them. This chain's CDR3 is CASSLEGAGAQRIALHF. The CDR3, as DNA: TGTGCCAGCAGCTTGGAAGGGGCAGGGGCCCAAAGAATAGCCCTCCACTTT.

This clonotype was recorded once. The chain combines TRBV7-9 with TRBJ1-1; D unresolved. The length of the CDR3 is 11 residues. The germline V gene has CDR1 SEHNR and CDR2 FQNEAQ (reference sequence). V lost 4 bases to trimming and J lost 8 bases, with 8 bases between them. In nucleotides, the CDR3 is TGTGCCAGCAGCTCAGAAGGGGAAGCTTTCTTT. This codes for CASSSEGEAFF.

The chain is built from TRBV29-1 and TRBJ2-7; D remains ambiguous. This CDR3 is 13 amino acids long. V was cut by 7 bases and J by 4 bases, with 17 bases left in between. Germline V gives CDR1 SQVTM, CDR2 ANQGSEA. CDR3 nucleotide sequence: TGCAGCGCCCAAATGGGGATCTCGTACGAGCAGTACTTC. Its protein is CSAQMGISYEQYF.

This rearrangement joins TRBV23-1 to TRBJ1-6, with 11 bases matching TRBD1. TRBV23-1 is an open reading frame whose function is uncertain. The CDR3 is made up of 19 amino acids. Trimming took 2 bases from V and 5 from J; bases not matched to a gene: 11. CDR3: CASSQLRDRGKADNSPLHF. CDR3 coding DNA: TGCGCCAGCAGTCAACTCCGGGACAGGGGGAAAGCGGATAATTCACCCCTCCACTTT.

The CDR3 DNA is TGCGCCAGCAGCCCGCAGGGGGTATATTCACCCCTCCACTTT. It yields the protein CASSPQGVYSPLHF. The chain joins TRBV5-1 to TRBJ1-6; 7 bases are shared with TRBD1. Germline lookup yields CDR1 SGHRS and CDR2 YFSETQ. This CDR3 contains 14 residues. Trimming took 4 bases from V and 8 from J; bases not matched to a gene: 6.

The chain's CDR3 is CSGQLNPEVAFF. The CDR3 DNA reads as TGCAGCGGACAGCTGAACCCTGAAGTGGCTTTCTTT. This chain connects TRBV29-1 to TRBJ1-1; maybe TRBD1 (5 bases). Germline V gives CDR1 SQVTM, CDR2 ANQGSEA. The CDR3 contains 12 residues. Trimming stripped 7 bases from V and 11 bases from J, with 20 bases between.

The gene calls are TRBV5-1 and TRBJ2-7; the match to TRBD1 covers 7 bases. Germline-derived CDR1 and CDR2 are SGHRS and YFSETQ. The CDR3 loop spans 14 amino acids. V dropped 6 bases and J dropped 4; count of bases not matched to a gene: 10. Written as DNA, the CDR3 is TGCGCCAGCACCCCCGGGACAGCGAATTACGAGCAGTACTTC. This sequence encodes CASTPGTANYEQYF.

This clonotype was detected only once. The V and J genes are TRBV7-2 and TRBJ1-5, with unresolved D. The CDR3 has 13 residues. Trimming removed 2 bases from V and 7 bases from J, with 9 bases in between. The germline V gene has CDR1 SGHTA and CDR2 FQGNSA. The CDR3 here is CASSLIAGQPQHF. The CDR3 DNA reads TGTGCCAGCAGCTTAATTGCTGGACAGCCCCAGCATTTT.

The chain recombines TRBV6-5 with TRBJ1-5; 7 bases are a match to TRBD1. The length of the CDR3 is 15 residues. The germline gives CDR1 MNHEY, CDR2 SVGAGI. Trimming removed 6 bases from V and 2 bases from J; junction bases left unmatched: 7. The CDR3 nucleotides are TGTGCCAGCAGACAGGGGTTGAAGGGCAATCAGCCCCAGCATTTT. Protein product: CASRQGLKGNQPQHF.

The V and J genes are TRBV9 and TRBJ2-2; 11 bases are shared with TRBD2. The V and J ends lost 5 bases and 4 bases, in that order; junction bases with no gene match: 4. There are 15 residues in the CDR3. CDR1 is SGDLS, CDR2 YYNGEE, per germline. The CDR3 bases are TGTGCCAGCAGGTTCGGGACTAGCGGCACCGGGGAGCTGTTTTTT. This translates into CASRFGTSGTGELFF.

This clonotype has only one observation. V gene TRBV9 combines with J gene TRBJ2-3; TRBD1 matches at 7 bases. CDR3 length equals 17 residues. V trimming: 0 bases; J trimming: 4 bases; junction bases outside the gene matches: 11. The V gene's germline CDR1 is SGDLS and CDR2 YYNGEE. CDR3 loop: CASSVESRAGTADTQYF. The CDR3, as DNA: TGTGCCAGCAGCGTAGAGAGTCGGGCAGGGACAGCAGATACGCAGTATTTT.

This rearrangement joins TRBV29-1 to TRBJ2-3; the D gene is possibly TRBD1 (5 bases). The CDR3 spans 14 residues. Germline CDR1 is SQVTM and CDR2 is ANQGSEA. Trimming removed 3 bases at V and 5 bases at J, with 15 bases between. The CDR3 sequence: CSVDFRARGDTQYF. The CDR3 region has the DNA TGCAGCGTTGATTTTCGTGCTAGGGGAGATACGCAGTATTTT.

CDR3 protein: CASSSDPSGGYTF. The DNA of the CDR3 is TGTGCCAGTAGTTCAGACCCCTCTGGAGGCTACACCTTC. The chain joins TRBV19 to TRBJ1-2; D gene ambiguous. This CDR3 contains 13 residues. Trimming shortened V by 5 bases and J by 8 bases, and 15 bases separated the two germline ends. Germline values: CDR1 LNHDA, CDR2 SQIVND (reference sequence).

The CDR3 DNA reads TGTGCCAGCAGTCTACCGGGAGGGTCGAAGCAGTACTTC. It yields the protein CASSLPGGSKQYF. The V gene is TRBV27, the J gene TRBJ2-5; 8 positions agree with TRBD2. V shed 5 bases, J shed 11 bases, and the junction held 10 bases outside the gene matches. Germline lookup yields CDR1 MNHEY and CDR2 SMNVEV (reference sequence). This CDR3 is 13 amino acids long.

The gene calls are TRBV15 and TRBJ1-2; D gene ambiguous. The length of the CDR3 is 14 residues. From germline, CDR1 is LNHNV and CDR2 YYDKDF (reference sequence). V was shortened by 1 base and J by 4 bases, with 10 bases between the two germline ends. The chain's CDR3 is CATSRGVISYGYTF. CDR3 DNA sequence: TGTGCCACCAGCAGAGGGGTAATCAGCTATGGCTACACCTTC. The full variable domain, rest sourced from reference TRBV15 and TRBJ1-2, is DAMVIQNPRYQVTQFGKPVTLSCSQTLNHNVMYWYQQKSSQAPKLLFHYYDKDFNNEADTPDNFQSRRPNTSFCFLDIRSPGLGDTAMYLCATSRGVISYGYTFGSGTRLTVV.

The rearrangement joins TRBV7-2 to TRBJ2-1, with 7 bases matching TRBD1. The germline V gene encodes CDR1 SGHTA and CDR2 FQGNSA. The junction had 9 bases not matched to a gene; V was cut back by 5 bases and J by 8 bases. The CDR3 is 14 residues long. CDR3 in amino acids: CASSAGTEWDEQFF. The CDR3 region has the DNA TGTGCCAGCAGCGCCGGGACAGAATGGGATGAGCAGTTCTTC.

V is TRBV5-4 and J is TRBJ2-5, with D unresolved. This CDR3 spans 14 amino acids. Trimming stripped 5 bases from V and 5 bases from J, with 16 bases between. CDR1 is SGHNT and CDR2 is YYREEE in the germline V gene (reference sequence). The CDR3 here is CASSSGGPRETQYF. CDR3 DNA: TGTGCCAGCAGTTCAGGCGGTCCCAGGGAGACCCAGTACTTC.

The chain couples TRBV3-1 to TRBJ1-1, with TRBD1 identical over 7 bases. The CDR3 length is 15 residues. Trimming cost V 2 bases and J 2 bases; bases outside gene matches: 5. The germline V gene has CDR1 LGHDT and CDR2 YNNKEL (reference sequence). The CDR3 region has the DNA TGTGCCAGCAGCCAAATCAGGGGGGCCAACACTGAAGCTTTCTTT. Protein sequence: CASSQIRGANTEAFF.

The chain carries TRBV7-3 and TRBJ1-2; 9 bases align to TRBD1. V was clipped by 5 bases and J by 6 bases; unmatched bases: 10. The length of the CDR3 is 15 residues. In germline, CDR1 is SGHTA, CDR2 FQGTGA. The CDR3 DNA sequence: TGTGCCAGCAGCCCAACAGGGGGCCCTGGAGATGGCTACACCTTC. As protein: CASSPTGGPGDGYTF.

V usage is TRBV7-9 and J usage is TRBJ2-7; D is undetermined. The CDR3 runs 12 residues. The V gene lost 5 bases and the J gene lost 6 bases, with 11 bases spanning the gap. CDR1 and CDR2 (germline): SEHNR, FQNEAQ (reference sequence). CDR3 protein: CASSPTGGEQYV. CDR3 nucleotides: TGTGCCAGCAGCCCCACGGGCGGCGAGCAGTACGTC.

The chain carries TRBV29-1 and TRBJ2-3; 7 bases map to TRBD2. CDR1 SQVTM and CDR2 ANQGSEA come from the germline V gene. The CDR3 runs 14 residues. Losses at the gene ends were 4 bases for V and 6 bases for J; bases not matched to a gene: 10. The CDR3 region is CSVGEGRELDTQYF. The CDR3, as DNA: TGCAGCGTTGGAGAAGGGCGGGAGTTGGATACGCAGTATTTT.

V and J are TRBV6-2 or TRBV6-3 and TRBJ2-2; D call uncertain. CDR1 is MNHEY and CDR2 is SVGEGT in the germline V gene. This CDR3 is built from 13 residues. V was trimmed by 5 bases and J by 5 bases, leaving 9 bases between them. The CDR3 sequence is CASSQSRTGELFF. CDR3 sequence (DNA): TGTGCCAGCAGTCAATCTAGGACCGGGGAGCTGTTTTTT.

This clonotype is a singleton in its sample. This chain connects TRBV18 to TRBJ2-7, with 9 bases lining up with TRBD1. Germline CDR1 is KGHSH and CDR2 is LQKENI. With V trimmed by 3 bases and J by 4 bases, 7 bases remained unmatched. CDR3 length: 15 amino acids. This CDR3 reads CASSPPDRGGYEQYF. For the CDR3, the DNA is TGTGCCAGCTCACCCCCGGACAGGGGAGGATACGAGCAGTACTTC. The variable domain in full, completed from reference TRBV18 and TRBJ2-7, reads NAGVMQNPRHLVRRRGQEARLRCSPMKGHSHVYWYRQLPEEGLKFMVYLQKENIIDESGMPKERFSAEFPKEGPSILRIQQVVRGDSAAYFCASSPPDRGGYEQYFGPGTRLTVT.

The V and J genes are TRBV3-1 and TRBJ1-5; D remains unclear. Trimming cost V 0 bases and J 9 bases, with 6 bases left between them. CDR1 is LGHDT, CDR2 YNNKEL, per germline (reference sequence). This CDR3 is 12 amino acids long. DNA for the CDR3: TGTGCCAGCAGCCAAGATGGTCCGCCCCAGCATTTT. It specifies CASSQDGPPQHF.